What follows is one TCR beta chain and its context. The data were obtained in a study of blood T cell repertoires in COVID-19. Study summary: Some COVID-19 samples were acute and others convalescent; all came from the United States, Italy and Spain. PBMCs, B-cell-depleted T cells, or T cells provided the cDNA or gDNA that made up the material.

Produced via immunoSEQ multiplex PCR; TCRdb's table is partial and in-frame only. Among some 230,000 clones listed, around 87% were seen once. Germline loops: CDR1 MNHEY, CDR2 SMNVEV (reference sequence). The CDR3 runs 13 residues. The ends were cut back, 6 bases at V and 1 base at J, with 8 bases in the middle. The chain employs TRBV27 and TRBJ2-3; unclear D gene. This clonotype was obtained from a woman between 50 and 59 years old with COVID-19, enrolled during active disease. The sample taken for sequencing was peripheral blood. CDR3 in amino acids: CASSHAGTDTQYF. CDR3 sequence (DNA): TGTGCCAGCAGCCACGCGGGCACAGATACGCAGTATTTT.